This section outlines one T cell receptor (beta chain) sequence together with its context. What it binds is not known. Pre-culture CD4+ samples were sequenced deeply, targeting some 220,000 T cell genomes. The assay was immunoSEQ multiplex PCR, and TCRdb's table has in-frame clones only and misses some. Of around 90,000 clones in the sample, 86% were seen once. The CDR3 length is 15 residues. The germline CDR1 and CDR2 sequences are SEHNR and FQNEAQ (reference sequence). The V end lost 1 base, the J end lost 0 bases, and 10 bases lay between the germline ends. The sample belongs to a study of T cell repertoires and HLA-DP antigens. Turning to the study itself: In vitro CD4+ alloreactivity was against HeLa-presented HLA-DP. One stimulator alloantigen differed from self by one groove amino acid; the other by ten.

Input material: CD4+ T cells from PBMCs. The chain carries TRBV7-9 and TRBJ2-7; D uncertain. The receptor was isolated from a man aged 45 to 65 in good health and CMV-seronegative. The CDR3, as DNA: TGTGCCAGCAGCTTAGAACAGAGTAGCTCCTACGAGCAGTACTTC. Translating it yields CASSLEQSSSYEQYF.